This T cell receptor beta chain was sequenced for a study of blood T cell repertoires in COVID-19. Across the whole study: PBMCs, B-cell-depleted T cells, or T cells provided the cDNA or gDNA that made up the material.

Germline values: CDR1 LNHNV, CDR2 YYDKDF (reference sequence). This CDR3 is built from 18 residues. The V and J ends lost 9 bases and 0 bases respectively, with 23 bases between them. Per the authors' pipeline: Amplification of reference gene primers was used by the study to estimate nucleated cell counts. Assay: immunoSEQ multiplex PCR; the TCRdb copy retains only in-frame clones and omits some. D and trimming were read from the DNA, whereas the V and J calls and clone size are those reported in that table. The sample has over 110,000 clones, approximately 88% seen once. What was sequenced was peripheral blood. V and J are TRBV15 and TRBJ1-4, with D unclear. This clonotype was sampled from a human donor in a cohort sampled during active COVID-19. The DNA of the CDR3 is TGTGCCACTGCGACGCGCCGGCTGAGGGTTGCAACTAATGAAAAACTGTTTTTT. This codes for CATATRRLRVATNEKLFF.